The clone carrying this T cell receptor (beta chain) was found many times. Its antigen is not known. TCRdb passed the reads through MiXCR, listing each CDR3 protein once. The sample has under 600,000 distinct CDR3 sequences; approximately 17% are singletons. Germline CDR1 MGHRA, CDR2 YSYEKL. This CDR3 is built from 14 residues. The V end lost 3 bases, the J end lost 8 bases, and 15 bases lay between the germline ends. The data stem from a study of T cell repertoires in cytomegalovirus infection. Across the whole study: An indication of both CMV infection and matching HLA type came from public TCR beta signatures.

Findings and caveats of the study: Identification of carriers of CMV plus the relevant HLA was performed using cumulative public TCR beta family frequency. In two of eight donors, the top clonotype was HLA-C-restricted CMV-specific.

Sequenced: CD8+ T cells from PBMCs. The rearrangement links TRBV4-1 to TRBJ2-3; a possible D gene is TRBD1 (5 bases). This TCR was recovered from a human donor in good health (CMV status not recorded). Some clones in this sample may be carry-over from other donors' samples. CDR3 in DNA: TGCGCCAGCAGCCATCCCACGACAGAGGCTACGCAGTATTTT. Translated, it gives CASSHPTTEATQYF.